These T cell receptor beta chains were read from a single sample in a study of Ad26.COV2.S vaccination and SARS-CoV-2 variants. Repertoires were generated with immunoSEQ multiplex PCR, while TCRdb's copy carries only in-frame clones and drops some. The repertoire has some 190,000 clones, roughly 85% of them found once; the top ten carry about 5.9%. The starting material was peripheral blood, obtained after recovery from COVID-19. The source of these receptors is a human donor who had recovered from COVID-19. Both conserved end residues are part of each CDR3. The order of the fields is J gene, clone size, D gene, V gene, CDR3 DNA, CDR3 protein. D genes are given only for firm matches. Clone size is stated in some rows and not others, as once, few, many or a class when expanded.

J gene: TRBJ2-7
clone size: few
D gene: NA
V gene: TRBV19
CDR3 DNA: TGTGCCAGTAGTATAGGGCGGACAATACCGAGGGACGAGCAGTACTTC
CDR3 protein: CASSIGRTIPRDEQYF

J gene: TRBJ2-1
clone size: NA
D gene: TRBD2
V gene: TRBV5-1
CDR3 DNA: TGCGCCAGCAGCTTGGGGCTAGGCGGGAGCTCCTACAATGAGCAGTTCTTC
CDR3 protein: CASSLGLGGSSYNEQFF

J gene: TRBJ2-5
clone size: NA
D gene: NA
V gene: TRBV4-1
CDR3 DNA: TGCGCCAGCAGCCAAGAATCAAGGTTCGTGGAGACCCAGTACTTC
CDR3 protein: CASSQESRFVETQYF

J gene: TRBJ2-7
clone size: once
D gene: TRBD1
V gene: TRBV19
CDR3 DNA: TGTGCCAGTTGTACAGGGGGTGAAGGCCCCTACGAGCAGTACTTC
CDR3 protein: CASCTGGEGPYEQYF

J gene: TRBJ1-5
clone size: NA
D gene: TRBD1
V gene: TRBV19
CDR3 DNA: TGTGCCAGTAGGGGACAGGGTTATCAGCCCCAGCATTTT
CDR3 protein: CASRGQGYQPQHF

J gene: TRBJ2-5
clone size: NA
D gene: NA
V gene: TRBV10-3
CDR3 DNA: TGTGCCATCAGTGCCAGCGGCCAAGAGACCCAGTACTTC
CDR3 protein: CAISASGQETQYF

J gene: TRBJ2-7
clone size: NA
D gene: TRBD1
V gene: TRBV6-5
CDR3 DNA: TGTGCCAGCAGTACCGGGACAGGGACCTACGAGCAGTACTTC
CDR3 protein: CASSTGTGTYEQYF

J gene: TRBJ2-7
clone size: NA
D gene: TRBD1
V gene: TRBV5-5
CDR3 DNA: TGTGCCAGCAGCTTAGGAGACAGGGGGTCCGAGCAGTACTTC
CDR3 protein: CASSLGDRGSEQYF

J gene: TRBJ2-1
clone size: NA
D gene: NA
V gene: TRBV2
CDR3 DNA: TGTGCCAGCCATCAGGGGGGCGGGAGAAGGGATGAGCAGTTCTTC
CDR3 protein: CASHQGGGRRDEQFF

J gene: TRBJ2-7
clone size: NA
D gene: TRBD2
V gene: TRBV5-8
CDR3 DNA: TGTGCCAGCAGGCGCCAAGCGGGAGGCAACGAGCAGTACTTC
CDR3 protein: CASRRQAGGNEQYF

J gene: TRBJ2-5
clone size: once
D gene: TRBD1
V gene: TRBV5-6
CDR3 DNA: TGTGCCAGCAGCAGACTTGGACAGGAAGAGACCCAGTACTTC
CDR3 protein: CASSRLGQEETQYF

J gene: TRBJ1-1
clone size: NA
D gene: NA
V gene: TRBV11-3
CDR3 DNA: TGTGCCAGCAGCTTACTCACGAACACTGAAGCTTTCTTT
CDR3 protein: CASSLLTNTEAFF

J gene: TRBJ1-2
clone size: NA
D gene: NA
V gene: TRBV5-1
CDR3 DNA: TGCGCCAGCAGCTTGGGGGTGGGAGACTACACCTTC
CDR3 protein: CASSLGVGDYTF

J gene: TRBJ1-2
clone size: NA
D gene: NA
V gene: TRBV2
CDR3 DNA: TGTGCCAGCAGTGATGGGGCGACCTATGGCTACACCTTC
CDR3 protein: CASSDGATYGYTF

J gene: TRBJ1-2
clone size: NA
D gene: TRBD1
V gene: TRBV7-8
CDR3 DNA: TGTGCCAGCAGCTATCACCAGACAGGGGATGACTATGGCTACACCTTC
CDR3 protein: CASSYHQTGDDYGYTF

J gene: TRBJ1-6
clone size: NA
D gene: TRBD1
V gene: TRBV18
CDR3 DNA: TGTGCCAGCTCACCGATAGAGGGACAGGGTTTTTCACCCCTCCACTTT
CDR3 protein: CASSPIEGQGFSPLHF

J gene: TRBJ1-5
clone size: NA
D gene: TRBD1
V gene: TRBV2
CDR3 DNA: TGTGCCAGCAGTGGCAGGGGGCGGAATTATCAGCCCCAGCATTTT
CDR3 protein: CASSGRGRNYQPQHF

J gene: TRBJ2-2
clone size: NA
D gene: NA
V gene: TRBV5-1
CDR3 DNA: TGCGCCAGCAGCCCGGGGACTCAAGGGGTCACCGGGGAGCTGTTTTTT
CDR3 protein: CASSPGTQGVTGELFF

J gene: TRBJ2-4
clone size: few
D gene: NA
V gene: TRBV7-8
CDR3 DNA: TGTGCCAGCAGCCTTGAACGGGTAGGGCTAGCCAAAAACATTCAGTACTTC
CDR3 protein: CASSLERVGLAKNIQYF

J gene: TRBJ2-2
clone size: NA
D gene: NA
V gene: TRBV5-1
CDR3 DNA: TGCGCCAGCAGCTTGATCCCACCGACAGCTTTTACCGGGGAGCTGTTTTTT
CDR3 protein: CASSLIPPTAFTGELFF

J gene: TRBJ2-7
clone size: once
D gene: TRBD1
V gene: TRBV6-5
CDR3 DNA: TGTGCCAGCAAGACAGGGGACAGCTCCTACGAGCAGTACTTC
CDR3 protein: CASKTGDSSYEQYF

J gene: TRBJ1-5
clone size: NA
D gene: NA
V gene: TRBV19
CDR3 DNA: TGTGCCAGTAGTATAAATTGGTTGTATCAGCCCCAGCATTTT
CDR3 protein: CASSINWLYQPQHF

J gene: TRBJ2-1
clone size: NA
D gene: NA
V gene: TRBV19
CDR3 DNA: TGTGCCAGTAAGGTTCAGGGGAAAAATGAGCAGTTCTTC
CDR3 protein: CASKVQGKNEQFF

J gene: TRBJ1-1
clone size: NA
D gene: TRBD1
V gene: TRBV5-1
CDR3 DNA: TGCGCCAGCAGCACGGGACAGACGAACACTGAAGCTTTCTTT
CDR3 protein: CASSTGQTNTEAFF

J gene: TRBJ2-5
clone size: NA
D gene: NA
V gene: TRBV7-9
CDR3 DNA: TGTGCCAGCAGCTCTGACACGGAGACCCAGTACTTC
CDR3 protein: CASSSDTETQYF

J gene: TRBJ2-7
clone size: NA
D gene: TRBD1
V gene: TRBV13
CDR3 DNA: TGTGCCAGCAGCTACCAATGGACAGGTTCCTACGAGCAGTACTTC
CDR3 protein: CASSYQWTGSYEQYF

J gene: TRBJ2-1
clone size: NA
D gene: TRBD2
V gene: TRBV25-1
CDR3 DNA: TGTGCCAGCACTAGCGGGGCGTACAATGAGCAGTTCTTC
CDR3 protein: CASTSGAYNEQFF

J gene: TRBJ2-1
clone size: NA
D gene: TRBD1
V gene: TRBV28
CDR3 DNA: TGTGCCAGCAGTGGGGGACAGGAGCCTTCCTACAATGAGCAGTTCTTC
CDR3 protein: CASSGGQEPSYNEQFF

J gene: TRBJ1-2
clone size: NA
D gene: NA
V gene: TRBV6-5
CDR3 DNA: TGTGCCAGCAGCGAGGAGGGGACCGCGCGAGGCTACACCTTC
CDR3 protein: CASSEEGTARGYTF

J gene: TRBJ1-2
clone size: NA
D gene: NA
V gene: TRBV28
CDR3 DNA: TGTGCCAGCAGTTTCAAGGGAGCCAACTATGGCTACACCTTC
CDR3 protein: CASSFKGANYGYTF

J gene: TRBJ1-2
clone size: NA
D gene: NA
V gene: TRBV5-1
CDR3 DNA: TGCGCCAGCAGCTTAGAGGGCTATGGCTACACCTTC
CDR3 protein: CASSLEGYGYTF

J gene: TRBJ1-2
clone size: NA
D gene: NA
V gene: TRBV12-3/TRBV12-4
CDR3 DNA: TGTGCCAGCAGTTTAGAGGGGGGGCTTGGCTACACCTTC
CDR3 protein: CASSLEGGLGYTF

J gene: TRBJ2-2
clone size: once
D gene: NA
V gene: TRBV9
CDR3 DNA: TGTGCCAGCAGCTCGCAGGGACTGAACACCGGGGAGCTGTTTTTT
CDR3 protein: CASSSQGLNTGELFF

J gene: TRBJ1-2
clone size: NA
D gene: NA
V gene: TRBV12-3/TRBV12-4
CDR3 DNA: TGTGCCAGCAGTTCCCGGGACTATGGCTACACCTTC
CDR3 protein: CASSSRDYGYTF

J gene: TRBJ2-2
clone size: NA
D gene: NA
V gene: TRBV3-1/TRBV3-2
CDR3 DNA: TGTGCCAGCAAAGGGGCGGGGACAACGAACACCGGGGAGCTGTTTTTT
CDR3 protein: CASKGAGTTNTGELFF

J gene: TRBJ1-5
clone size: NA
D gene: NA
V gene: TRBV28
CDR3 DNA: TGTGCCAGCAGAATACAGGGAGACGGTCAGCCCCAGCATTTT
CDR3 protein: CASRIQGDGQPQHF

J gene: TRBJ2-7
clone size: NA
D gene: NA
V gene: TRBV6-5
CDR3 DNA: TGTGCCAGCAGTTATAGGGACACCCGCTCCTACGAGCAGTACTTC
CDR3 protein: CASSYRDTRSYEQYF

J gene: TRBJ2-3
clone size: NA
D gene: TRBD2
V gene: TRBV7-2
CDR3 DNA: TGTGCCAGCAGACGTAGCGGGAGCCGCACAGATACGCAGTATTTT
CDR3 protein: CASRRSGSRTDTQYF

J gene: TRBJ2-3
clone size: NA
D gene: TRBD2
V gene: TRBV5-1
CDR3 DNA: TGCGCCAGCAGCCCCCGGACTAGCGGGGTAACCACAGATACGCAGTATTTT
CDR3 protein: CASSPRTSGVTTDTQYF

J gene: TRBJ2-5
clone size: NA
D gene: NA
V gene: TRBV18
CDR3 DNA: TGTGCCAGCTCACCACTTGGAGGTACAGGAAAAGAGACCCAGTACTTC
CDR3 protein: CASSPLGGTGKETQYF

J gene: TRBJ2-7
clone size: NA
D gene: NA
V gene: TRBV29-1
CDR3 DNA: TGCAGCGTTGTAGGGGACTCCTACGAGCAGTACTTC
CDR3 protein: CSVVGDSYEQYF

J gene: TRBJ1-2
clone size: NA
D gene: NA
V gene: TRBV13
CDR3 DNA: TGTGCCAGCAGCTTCGGGCACAGGAAGCACAACTATGGCTACACCTTC
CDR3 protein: CASSFGHRKHNYGYTF

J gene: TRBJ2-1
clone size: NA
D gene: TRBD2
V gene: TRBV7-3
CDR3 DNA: TGTGCCAGCAGGGCCGGGACTAACAATGAGCAGTTCTTC
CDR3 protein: CASRAGTNNEQFF

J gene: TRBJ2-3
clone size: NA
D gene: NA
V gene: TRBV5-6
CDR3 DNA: TGTGCCAGCAGCGAAGTTCGTACTAGCACAGATACGCAGTATTTT
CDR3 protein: CASSEVRTSTDTQYF

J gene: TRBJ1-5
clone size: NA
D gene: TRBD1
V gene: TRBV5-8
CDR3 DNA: TGTGCCAGCAGCTTGGCTATATGGGACAGGGGATCAGAGCCCCAGCATTTT
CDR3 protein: CASSLAIWDRGSEPQHF

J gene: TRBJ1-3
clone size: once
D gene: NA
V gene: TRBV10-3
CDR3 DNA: TGTGCCATCAGTCCCGGGGCAGGGTATGGAAACACCATATATTTT
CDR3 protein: CAISPGAGYGNTIYF

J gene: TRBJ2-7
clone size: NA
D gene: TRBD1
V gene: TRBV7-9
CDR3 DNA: TGTGCCAGCAGCTCGGGGGACAGGGTACCCTACGAGCAGTACTTC
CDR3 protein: CASSSGDRVPYEQYF

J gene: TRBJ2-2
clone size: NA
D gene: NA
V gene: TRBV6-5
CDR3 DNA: TGTGCCCGTCAGGACAGGAACACCGGGGAGCTGTTTTTT
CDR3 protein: CARQDRNTGELFF

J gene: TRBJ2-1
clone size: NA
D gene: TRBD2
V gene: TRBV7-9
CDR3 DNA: TGTGCCAGCAGCTTAGGAAATAGCGGGAGGCGCAATGAGCAGTTCTTC
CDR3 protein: CASSLGNSGRRNEQFF

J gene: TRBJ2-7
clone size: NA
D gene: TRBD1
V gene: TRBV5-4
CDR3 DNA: TGTGCCAGCAGCCCATCAATCCGGGACAGGGGGCGCAGGGAGCAGTACTTC
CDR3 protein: CASSPSIRDRGRREQYF

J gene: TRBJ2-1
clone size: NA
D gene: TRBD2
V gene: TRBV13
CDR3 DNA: TGTGCCAGCAGCTTAGGGCTAGCGGGAGTCCGGGATGAGCAGTTCTTC
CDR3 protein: CASSLGLAGVRDEQFF

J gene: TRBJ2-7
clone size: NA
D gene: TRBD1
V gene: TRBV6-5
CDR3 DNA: TGTGCCAGCAGCCGACAGGGGTACGAGCAGTACTTC
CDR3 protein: CASSRQGYEQYF